These 13 T cell receptor beta chains came from one sample sequenced in a study of post-analysis software for immune sequencing data (dated by TCRdb to the mid-2010s). For these receptors, no antigen is known. Broad study findings and their caveats: Four or five TRBV segments, including TRBV5-6, TRBV5-1 and TRBV20-1, were significantly more frequent in patients than controls.

Libraries were built with PCR. Data came from an Illumina HiSeq 2500. Unique molecular identifiers were incorporated into TCR beta cDNA libraries to reduce PCR and sequencing biases. TCRdb reprocessing: public reads trimmed at Q25 with fastp, clones called with MiXCR, in-frame beta chains kept. Entries are consolidated by CDR3 protein sequence, retaining the most common genes and DNA. The sample table records roughly 600,000 distinct CDR3 sequences; roughly 45% of these occur just once. The ten largest account for around 1.7% of the sample. Sequences were obtained from blood. All receptors derive from a girl between 10 and 17 years old with multiple sclerosis.

This clonotype was counted a few times. V is TRBV2 and J is TRBJ1-2, with D perhaps matching TRBD1 (5 bases). This CDR3 contains 17 residues. V was clipped by 3 bases and J by 1 base, with 18 bases between them. Germline V gene data show CDR1 as SNHLY and CDR2 as FYNNEI. CDR3 sequence: CASSDTGTPGNNYGYTF. Here the CDR3 DNA reads TGTGCCAGCAGTGACACTGGGACGCCTGGTAATAACTATGGCTACACCTTC. Based on the CDR3 plus reference TRBV2 and TRBJ1-2, the full variable domain is EPEVTQTPSHQVTQMGQEVILRCVPISNHLYFYWYRQILGQKVEFLVSFYNNEISEKSEIFDDQFSVERPDGSNFTLKIRSTKLEDSAMYFCASSDTGTPGNNYGYTFGSGTRLTVV.

This clonotype has more than one count but fewer than ten. The rearrangement joins TRBV3-1 to TRBJ2-1; possibly TRBD2 for D (5 bases). The J call may be wrong; the DNA end is better matched by TRBJ2-7. Per the germline V gene, CDR1 is LGHDT and CDR2 is YNNKEL (reference sequence). CDR3 size: 15 residues. Here the CDR3 DNA reads TGTGCCAGCAGCCAAGATCGAACTAGAATCAACGAGCAGTACTTC. This encodes CASSQDRTRINEQYF.

This sequence joins TRBV5-1 and TRBJ2-7; possible D gene TRBD2, 6 bases. From germline, CDR1 is SGHRS and CDR2 YFSETQ. The CDR3 is 15 amino acids. The V end lost 5 bases, the J end lost 7 bases, and 22 bases lay between the germline ends. CDR3 sequence: CASSPIRLDGGEQYF. CDR3 bases: TGCGCCAGCAGTCCAATCAGGCTCGACGGAGGGGAGCAGTACTTC.

J is TRBJ2-5 and V is TRBV12-3 or TRBV12-4; the D is unclear. The V end lost 3 bases, the J end lost 5 bases, and 7 bases lay between the germline ends. The CDR3 is 12 residues long. The CDR3 coding sequence is TGTGCCAGCAGTTTGTGGGGTGAGACCCAGTACTTC. It encodes CASSLWGETQYF.

CDR3 sequence: CSARIDGYTF. The DNA for the CDR3 is TGCAGCGCCAGGATCGATGGCTACACCTTC. V is TRBV29-1 and J is TRBJ1-2, with no clear D. Trimming shortened V by 7 bases and J by 6 bases, and 9 bases separated the two germline ends. The CDR3 is made up of 10 amino acids. The V gene's germline CDR1 is SQVTM and CDR2 ANQGSEA.

The chain recombines TRBV6-5 with TRBJ1-1, with a weak D call TRBD1 (5 bases). The CDR3 spans 12 residues. Germline lookup yields CDR1 MNHEY and CDR2 SVGAGI. The V gene lost 2 bases and the J gene lost 11 bases, with 12 bases spanning the gap. The CDR3 is CASSYGAGNAFF. DNA for the CDR3: TGTGCCAGCAGTTACGGGGCAGGGAACGCTTTCTTT.

The rearrangement joins TRBV5-5 to TRBJ2-7, with 13 bases identical to TRBD2. Germline CDR1 and CDR2: SGHKS and YYEKEE (reference sequence). The CDR3 contains 16 residues. J was trimmed by 2 bases and V by 3 bases; bases with no gene match: 5. The CDR3 reads CASSSQGTSGAYEQYF. CDR3 DNA: TGTGCCAGCAGCTCCCAGGGGACTAGCGGGGCCTACGAGCAGTACTTC.

At least ten counts were recorded for this clonotype. This chain uses TRBV12-3 or TRBV12-4 with TRBJ2-7; TRBD1 matches at 11 bases. This CDR3 region has 14 residues. V shed 3 bases, J shed 3 bases, and the junction held 1 base outside the gene matches. This CDR3 reads CASSFGTGGYEQYF. DNA for the CDR3: TGTGCCAGCAGTTTTGGGACAGGGGGCTACGAGCAGTACTTC.

The chain combines TRBV5-1 with TRBJ2-7, with a possible D match to TRBD2 (6 bases). CDR1 is SGHRS and CDR2 is YFSETQ in the germline V gene. This CDR3 spans 15 amino acids. Trimming cost V 3 bases and J 1 base, with 14 bases left between them. This CDR3 reads CASSSGDSGSYEQYF. The CDR3 coding sequence is TGCGCCAGCAGCTCTGGGGACTCCGGGTCCTACGAGCAGTACTTC.

The chain joins TRBV5-1 to TRBJ2-7; 9 nucleotides line up with TRBD2. Germline V gives CDR1 SGHRS, CDR2 YFSETQ. Trimming at V came to 0 bases and at J to 0 bases, leaving 16 bases not matched to a gene. This CDR3 spans 20 amino acids. CDR3 region: CASSLAPRGLAGRRSYEQYF. The CDR3 DNA reads TGCGCCAGCAGCTTGGCCCCCCGCGGCCTAGCGGGGAGGCGCTCCTACGAGCAGTACTTC.

For the CDR3, the DNA is TGTGCCAGCAGTCCCTTGTACGAGGGAGGAGAGACCCAGTACTTC. As protein: CASSPLYEGGETQYF. The rearrangement links TRBV12-3 or TRBV12-4 to TRBJ2-5; TRBD2 is a possible D gene (6 bases). This CDR3 spans 15 amino acids. Trimming left V 5 bases short and J 4 bases short, with 17 bases between.

In its sample, this clonotype was seen a few times. This chain uses TRBV29-1 with TRBJ1-2; D unresolved. Trimming shortened V by 3 bases and J by 7 bases, and 15 bases separated the two germline ends. Germline V gene lookup returns CDR1 SQVTM and CDR2 ANQGSEA. This CDR3 has 13 amino acids. Here the CDR3 DNA reads TGCAGCGTTGACTACTTGGGCGATACTGGCTACACCTTC. This translates into CSVDYLGDTGYTF.

J is TRBJ2-5 and V is TRBV7-9; possible D gene TRBD2, 6 bases. Trimming cost V 1 base and J 1 base, with 10 bases left between them. Per germline, CDR1 SEHNR and CDR2 FQNEAQ (reference sequence). This CDR3 has 15 residues. The CDR3, as DNA: TGTGCCAGCAGCTTAGTCGGGACTCTCCAAGAGACCCAGTACTTC. It encodes CASSLVGTLQETQYF.